This note documents a single T cell receptor (beta chain) sequence. These data originate in a study of blood T cell repertoires in COVID-19. On the study more broadly: The study drew acute and convalescent COVID-19 samples from the United States, Italy and Spain.

The V segment lost 2 bases and the J segment 2 bases; nucleotides outside the gene matches: 3. The V gene's germline CDR1 is MNHEY and CDR2 SMNVEV (reference sequence). CDR3 length: 15 amino acids. Original processing methods: Reference gene primer amplification yielded estimated nucleated cell counts. Data came from immunoSEQ multiplex PCR; TCRdb stores just in-frame clones and leaves some out. The D gene and trimming were derived from the DNA, and the V and J assignments and clone size from that table. The sample holds some 170,000 clones, 60% to 85% seen once. This TCR derives from a man aged 65 to 79 with acute or convalescent COVID-19. This sequence joins TRBV27 and TRBJ2-1, with 7 bases lining up with TRBD2. The specimen was peripheral blood. Here the CDR3 DNA reads TGTGCCAGCAGTTTAGGTCTAGCGGCCTACAATGAGCAGTTCTTC. Amino acids: CASSLGLAAYNEQFF.